One sample yielded the 27 T cell receptor beta chains listed below, sequenced in a study of OX40 agonist ivuxolimab in advanced cancers. Here immunoSEQ multiplex PCR was the method, and the copy in TCRdb shows in-frame clones only, minus some. The table includes around 140,000 clones, around 93% detected once. This specimen consisted of CD4+ or CD8+ T cells sorted from blood, obtained in a trial of the OX40 agonist ivuxolimab. These receptors were taken from an adult with an advanced solid tumor such as melanoma, head and neck, liver or kidney cancer.

The chain employs TRBV18 and TRBJ1-2; TRBD1 might be the D (5 bases). The CDR3 has 14 residues. V was trimmed by 3 bases and J by 5 bases, leaving 13 bases between them. Germline-derived CDR1 and CDR2 are KGHSH and LQKENI. In DNA, the CDR3 is TGTGCCAGCTCACCTACAGGCGGGTTGTATGGCTACACCTTC. This translates into CASSPTGGLYGYTF.

V is TRBV5-8 and J is TRBJ2-2; D is perhaps TRBD2 (6 bases). CDR1 SGHTS and CDR2 YDEGEE come from the germline V gene. Trimming cost V 4 bases and J 3 bases, with 13 bases left between them. The CDR3 has 15 amino acids. CDR3 in DNA: TGTGCCAGCAGCGGCGGGATCATACACACCGGGGAGCTGTTTTTT. Translation gives CASSGGIIHTGELFF.

The chain links TRBV12-5 to TRBJ1-5; no definite D call. V was clipped by 1 base and J by 1 base, with 2 bases between them. This CDR3 is built from 13 residues. Germline V gene data show CDR1 as LGHNT and CDR2 as FRNRAP. CDR3 bases: TGTGCTAGTGGTTTGGAAAGCAATCAGCCCCAGCATTTT. It is translated as CASGLESNQPQHF.

This chain uses TRBV19 with TRBJ1-5; D not resolved. This CDR3 region has 13 residues. The V end lost 6 bases, the J end lost 4 bases, and 10 bases lay between the germline ends. Germline CDR1 and CDR2: LNHDA and SQIVND (reference sequence). The DNA of the CDR3 is TGTGCCAGTAGCTCGACCATTAATCAGCCCCAGCATTTT. It is translated as CASSSTINQPQHF.

The genes are TRBV6-1 and TRBJ1-6, with D perhaps matching TRBD1 (5 bases). This CDR3 is built from 17 residues. V gave up 2 bases and J gave up 4 bases, with 15 bases separating them. CDR1 and CDR2 from the germline V gene are MNHNS and SASEGT. CDR3 region: CASSELGGGGYNSPLHF. The CDR3 DNA is TGTGCCAGCAGTGAACTGGGGGGTGGGGGATATAATTCACCCCTCCACTTT.

The chain joins TRBV6-1 to TRBJ1-2; a possible D gene is TRBD1 (6 bases). This CDR3 is 13 amino acids long. Between the trimmed V and J ends, which lost 7 bases and 1 base, there was a span of 10 bases. Germline-derived CDR1 and CDR2 are MNHNS and SASEGT. The CDR3 loop reads CASTTGLNYGYTF. CDR3 nucleotides: TGTGCCAGCACCACAGGGCTTAACTATGGCTACACCTTC.

This clone was seen a single time. The V call is TRBV27, the J call TRBJ1-2; no clear D gene. The CDR3 is 14 amino acids. Germline CDR1 is MNHEY and CDR2 is SMNVEV (reference sequence). Trimming stripped 3 bases from V and 0 bases from J, with 8 bases between. The CDR3 spells CASSFLGTNYGYTF. The CDR3 nucleotides are TGTGCCAGCAGTTTCTTGGGGACTAACTATGGCTACACCTTC.

The chain joins TRBV7-9 to TRBJ1-1; D is unresolved. V was clipped by 2 bases and J by 4 bases, with 11 bases between them. The CDR3 runs to 14 residues. Germline CDR1 SEHNR, CDR2 FQNEAQ (reference sequence). CDR3: CASSLRREGTEAFF. Written as DNA, the CDR3 is TGTGCCAGCAGCTTAAGGAGAGAGGGCACTGAAGCTTTCTTT. Variable domain in full (rest from reference TRBV7-9 and TRBJ1-1): DTGVSQNPRHKITKRGQNVTFRCDPISEHNRLYWYRQTLGQGPEFLTYFQNEAQLEKSRLLSDRFSAERPKGSFSTLEIQRTEQGDSAMYLCASSLRREGTEAFFGQGTRLTVV.

This clone has more than one count but fewer than ten. The chain has TRBV9 and TRBJ1-3, with unresolved D. Trimming pared 0 bases from V and 4 bases from J, leaving 5 bases between. Germline CDR1 and CDR2: SGDLS and YYNGEE. This CDR3 spans 13 amino acids. This CDR3 is CASSVERGNTIYF. DNA of the CDR3: TGTGCCAGCAGCGTAGAGAGAGGAAACACCATATATTTT. Drawing the rest from reference TRBV9 and TRBJ1-3, the complete variable domain is DSGVTQTPKHLITATGQRVTLRCSPRSGDLSVYWYQQSLDQGLQFLIQYYNGEERAKGNILERFSAQQFPDLHSELNLSSLELGDSALYFCASSVERGNTIYFGEGSWLTVV.

V gene TRBV2 combines with J gene TRBJ2-1; 8 positions agree with TRBD2. The CDR3 loop spans 15 amino acids. Trimming took 6 bases from V and 2 from J; bases not matched to a gene: 6. The V gene's germline CDR1 is SNHLY and CDR2 FYNNEI. The CDR3 region has the DNA TGTGCCAGCAGGGGACTAGGCGGCCCCTACAATGAGCAGTTCTTC. Its protein is CASRGLGGPYNEQFF.

The chain combines TRBV15 with TRBJ2-7; D is perhaps TRBD2 (7 bases). V lost 5 bases and J lost 7, with 21 bases in between. CDR3 size: 15 residues. Germline V gives CDR1 LNHNV, CDR2 YYDKDF (reference sequence). CDR3 amino acids: CATSPGGGVAEEQYF. For the CDR3, the DNA is TGTGCCACCAGCCCCGGAGGGGGGGTGGCAGAGGAGCAGTACTTC.

The CDR3 DNA sequence: TGCGCCAGCAGGGGCGCCGAGGACAGGAGAAAATTGACTGGAAACACCATATATTTT. This codes for CASRGAEDRRKLTGNTIYF. The chain has TRBV10-1 and TRBJ1-3, with 7 bases fitting TRBD1. The J segment lost 2 bases and the V segment lost 6 bases, leaving 19 bases of the junction unmatched. Germline V CDR1 and CDR2: WNHNN, SYGVQD (reference sequence). This CDR3 is built from 19 residues.

Only one count was recorded for this clone. This sequence joins TRBV6-5 and TRBJ1-1, with 7 nucleotides matching TRBD1. The CDR3 contains 15 residues. CDR1 and CDR2 from the germline V gene are MNHEY and SVGAGI. With 4 bases clipped from V and 3 bases from J, the junction kept 8 bases outside the gene matches. As DNA, the CDR3 is TGTGCCAGCAGTTCGCCGACAGGGAGGGACACTGAAGCTTTCTTT. It codes for CASSSPTGRDTEAFF.

The V and J genes are TRBV7-2 and TRBJ2-7; D possibly matches TRBD1 or TRBD2 (5 bases each). Germline values: CDR1 SGHTA, CDR2 FQGNSA. Trimming removed 3 bases from V and 2 bases from J, with 14 bases in between. The CDR3 totals 15 residues. The CDR3 loop reads CASSFSSGTTYEQYF. CDR3 in DNA: TGTGCCAGCAGCTTTTCGTCAGGGACCACCTACGAGCAGTACTTC.

The rearrangement links TRBV6-6 to TRBJ1-2, with D tentatively TRBD1 (6 bases). CDR1 is MNHNY, CDR2 SVGAGI, per germline (reference sequence). This CDR3 is built from 15 residues. V lost 5 bases to trimming and J lost 2 bases, with 15 bases between them. The CDR3 nucleotides read TGTGCCAGCAGTCCCCCAACAGGGTACAACTATGGCTACACCTTC. Translating it yields CASSPPTGYNYGYTF.

The V call is TRBV19, the J call TRBJ2-7, with 9 bases that match TRBD1. Germline V gene lookup returns CDR1 LNHDA and CDR2 SQIVND (reference sequence). CDR3 size: 13 residues. Trimming removed 6 bases from V and 2 bases from J; junction bases left unmatched: 2. The CDR3 here is CASSRTGAYEQYF. The DNA of the CDR3 is TGTGCCAGTAGCCGGACAGGGGCCTACGAGCAGTACTTC.

V usage is TRBV7-8 and J usage is TRBJ2-1; perhaps TRBD1 as D (6 bases). The CDR3 has 16 amino acids. Trimming left V 1 base short and J 2 bases short, with 12 bases between. Per the germline V gene, CDR1 is SGHVS and CDR2 is FQNEAQ. CDR3 amino acids: CASSLGYTGTYNEQFF. The CDR3 nucleotides are TGTGCCAGCAGCTTAGGTTACACAGGGACCTACAATGAGCAGTTCTTC.

This clone showed up just once. V is TRBV6-1 and J is TRBJ2-1; D not resolved. The CDR3 has 15 amino acids. V was cut by 6 bases and J by 0 bases, with 12 bases left in between. Germline V gives CDR1 MNHNS, CDR2 SASEGT. The CDR3 here is CASRERHYSYNEQFF. The CDR3 nucleotides are TGTGCCAGCAGAGAAAGACATTACTCCTACAATGAGCAGTTCTTC.

J is TRBJ1-5 and V is TRBV28; a possible D gene is TRBD1 (5 bases). The CDR3 is made up of 16 amino acids. V lost 0 bases and J lost 2, with 11 bases in between. CDR1 is MDHEN, CDR2 SYDVKM, per germline. The CDR3 protein is CASSLWSGRGNQPQHF. CDR3 bases: TGTGCCAGCAGTTTATGGTCAGGGAGAGGCAATCAGCCCCAGCATTTT.

The rearrangement uses TRBV9 and TRBJ2-1; D is uncertain. The CDR3 has 14 residues. With 0 bases removed from V and 4 bases from J, the gap between germline ends came to 8 bases. Germline V gene data show CDR1 as SGDLS and CDR2 as YYNGEE. CDR3 loop: CASSVATTYNEQFF. The CDR3 DNA is TGTGCCAGCAGCGTAGCTACGACTTACAATGAGCAGTTCTTC.

The J gene is TRBJ1-4, the V gene TRBV11-3; D not resolved. Trimming stripped 5 bases from V and 1 base from J, with 17 bases between. This CDR3 is 17 amino acids long. The germline gives CDR1 SGHNT, CDR2 YENEEA. The CDR3 DNA is TGTGCCAGCAGCCTCCGGAGGACCCTGGGAACTAATGAAAAACTGTTTTTT. Translation: CASSLRRTLGTNEKLFF. The full variable domain, its missing parts supplied by reference TRBV11-3 and TRBJ1-4, is EAGVVQSPRYKIIEKKQPVAFWCNPISGHNTLYWYLQNLGQGPELLIRYENEEAVDDSQLPKDRFSAERLKGVDSTLKIQPAELGDSAVYLCASSLRRTLGTNEKLFFGSGTQLSVL.

This sequence joins TRBV2 and TRBJ2-1; D not resolved. This CDR3 contains 14 residues. The germline gives CDR1 SNHLY, CDR2 FYNNEI. V dropped 5 bases and J dropped 7 bases, with 15 bases sitting between them. The CDR3 DNA is TGTGCCAGCAGTCCTGCAAGTGGGTGGAATGAGCAGTTCTTC. It encodes CASSPASGWNEQFF.

The chain links TRBV9 to TRBJ2-5; D is unresolved. Germline CDR1 SGDLS, CDR2 YYNGEE. CDR3 length equals 15 residues. Between the trimmed V and J ends, which lost 7 bases and 0 bases, there was a span of 16 bases. The CDR3 protein is CASAPRVADQETQYF. The CDR3 DNA reads TGTGCCAGCGCCCCGAGAGTAGCAGACCAAGAGACCCAGTACTTC. Based on the CDR3 plus reference TRBV9 and TRBJ2-5, the full variable domain is DSGVTQTPKHLITATGQRVTLRCSPRSGDLSVYWYQQSLDQGLQFLIQYYNGEERAKGNILERFSAQQFPDLHSELNLSSLELGDSALYFCASAPRVADQETQYFGPGTRLLVL.

J is TRBJ2-1 and V is TRBV5-1, with D unclear. The CDR3 runs to 13 residues. The ends were cut back, 0 bases at V and 5 bases at J, with 6 bases in the middle. Germline V CDR1 and CDR2: SGHRS, YFSETQ. The CDR3 DNA follows: TGCGCCAGCAGCTTGGTCCGGGACAATGAGCAGTTCTTC. Translated: CASSLVRDNEQFF.

The CDR3 loop is CASSLASGGNYNEQFF. In DNA, the CDR3 is TGTGCCAGCAGCTTAGCGTCTGGCGGGAACTACAATGAGCAGTTCTTC. J is TRBJ2-1 and V is TRBV7-2, with TRBD2 as a possible D gene (6 bases). CDR1 is SGHTA and CDR2 is FQGNSA in the germline V gene. This CDR3 is 16 amino acids long. V was cut by 0 bases and J by 3 bases, with 12 bases left in between.

The V call is TRBV5-1, the J call TRBJ2-2, with TRBD1 matching 9 bases. Losses at the gene ends were 4 bases for V and 6 bases for J; bases not matched to a gene: 10. The CDR3 loop spans 16 amino acids. Per the germline V gene, CDR1 is SGHRS and CDR2 is YFSETQ. CDR3 nucleotide sequence: TGCGCCAGCAGCACCCTCGACAGGGGGGTTCCCGGGGAGCTGTTTTTT. Amino acids: CASSTLDRGVPGELFF.

This chain uses TRBV6-5 with TRBJ1-1; maybe TRBD1 (5 bases). CDR3 length: 13 residues. The ends were cut back, 7 bases at V and 11 bases at J, with 20 bases in the middle. The germline CDR1 and CDR2 sequences are MNHEY and SVGAGI. The CDR3 here is CASIRSQGVRAFF. The CDR3 nucleotides read TGTGCCAGCATACGCTCCCAGGGAGTTCGGGCTTTCTTT.